The T cell receptor beta chain described here comes from a study of T-cell memory formation after mild COVID-19 (dated by TCRdb to 2020 to 2022). Broadly, across the study: TCR sequence clusters from the two donors were found to be largely donor specific. In a couple of donors, T-cell clones that expanded and contracted after mild COVID-19 were tracked by sequencing TCRalpha and TCRbeta repertoires over time. Two young, previously healthy adult volunteers, one female and one male, were included in the cohort.

Ficoll-Paque density gradient centrifugation was the method used to isolate PBMCs. CDR1 SGHTA and CDR2 FQGNSA were looked up in the germline V gene. V is pruned by 4 bases and J by 5 bases, leaving 4 bases of the junction without a gene match. CDR3 length: 15 amino acids, cysteine to phenylalanine. Just CDR3 DNA is preserved here, 45 bases in frame from base 1. With regard to this clonotype: Its cognate antigen has yet to be identified. No base qualities exist here, and no much larger clone lies one base off it.

What the work shows at the level of the full study, not this receptor alone: Contracting CD4+ clones were found mainly in CM and EM memory subsets, while CD8+ clones were enriched in EMRA. The second-wave clones that peaked on day 37 were not confirmed to be SARS-CoV-2 specific. Balanced CD4/CD8 phenotypes were observed for clones contracting from day 15 to 85, whereas a bias towards CD4+ was observed for a second wave of clones expanding from day 15 to 37. The study covered only a couple of mild cases, and larger cohorts including severe cases with pre-infection samples were considered necessary. Some responding clones were detected in pre-infection memory, suggesting pre-existing cross-reactive memory T cells joined the SARS-CoV-2 response.

The run used an Illumina NovaSeq 6000. TCRalpha and TCRbeta cDNA libraries were built by 5'RACE with constant-segment primers, adding sample barcodes and unique molecular identifiers. Trizol reagent was used to extract RNA from every sample. Amplification of the libraries took two PCR steps, and the second step added a second sample barcode plus Illumina TruSeq adapters. Libraries were sequenced on an Illumina NovaSeq with 2 x 150 bp paired-end reads. Per the source publication's procedure: The reads were demultiplexed and collapsed into UMI-guided consensus sequences using migec v1.2.7. Using mixcr v2.1.11, UMI consensuses were aligned to TRA and TRB V and J templates and then assembled into clonotypes. A clonotype was counted as expanded or contracted only if both edgeR and NoisET called the change significant, with noise models trained on biological replicates. For edgeR calls, the cutoffs were a false discovery rate-adjusted p below 0.01 and a log2 fold-change threshold of 1. As an exploratory analysis of dynamics, max-normalized trajectories of the 1000 most abundant clonotypes were examined with PCA combined with hierarchical clustering. Separately sequenced CD4+ and CD8+ repertoires were used to assign the CD4 or CD8 phenotype of responding clones. The raw public reads went through TCRdb reprocessing: fastp at Q25, MiXCR clone calling, in-frame beta chains kept. Rows are unified per CDR3 protein, each entry keeping the most common DNA and genes. The V and J calls, along with clone size, are taken from TCRdb and not from the paper's own processing. The sample includes around 260,000 distinct CDR3 sequences, with roughly 16% observed a single time. The top ten constitute around 23% of the sample.

This receptor was obtained from a man younger than 30 who had mild COVID-19 (a few samples of this study predate the infection). The sample titles of this study are shuffled in the database, so cell type and time point are left out; the donor was told from shared clones. This chain joins TRBV7-2 to TRBJ2-5; TRBD2 matches 13 bases in the middle. Sequencing input: PBMCs or a T cell subset sorted from them (not recorded which). The CDR3 protein sequence reads: CASSSRTSGGETQYF. The sequenced DNA: TGTGCCAGCAGCTCTCGGACTAGCGGGGGCGAGACCCAGTACTTC.